This TCR beta chain stems from a study of cytomegalovirus exposure and HLA in healthy donors. Germline V lookup: CDR1 MNHNS, CDR2 SASEGT. The CDR3 totals 14 residues. V dropped 4 bases and J dropped 4; count of bases not matched to a gene: 5. In the PCR, 60 Vbeta and 13 Jbeta primers were used. Only in-frame clones appear in the TCRdb table, and some are missing; sequencing was by immunoSEQ multiplex PCR. The profile covers around 120,000 clones, with 9.5% appearing a single time and approximately 3% taken by the ten largest. Sequencing used PBMCs. The TCR originated in a man aged 30-40 years in good health and CMV-seronegative. The chain combines TRBV6-1 with TRBJ2-3; 7 nucleotides match TRBD2. This CDR3 reads CASSALGGADTQYF. As DNA, the CDR3 is TGTGCCAGCAGTGCCCTGGGGGGGGCAGATACGCAGTATTTT.